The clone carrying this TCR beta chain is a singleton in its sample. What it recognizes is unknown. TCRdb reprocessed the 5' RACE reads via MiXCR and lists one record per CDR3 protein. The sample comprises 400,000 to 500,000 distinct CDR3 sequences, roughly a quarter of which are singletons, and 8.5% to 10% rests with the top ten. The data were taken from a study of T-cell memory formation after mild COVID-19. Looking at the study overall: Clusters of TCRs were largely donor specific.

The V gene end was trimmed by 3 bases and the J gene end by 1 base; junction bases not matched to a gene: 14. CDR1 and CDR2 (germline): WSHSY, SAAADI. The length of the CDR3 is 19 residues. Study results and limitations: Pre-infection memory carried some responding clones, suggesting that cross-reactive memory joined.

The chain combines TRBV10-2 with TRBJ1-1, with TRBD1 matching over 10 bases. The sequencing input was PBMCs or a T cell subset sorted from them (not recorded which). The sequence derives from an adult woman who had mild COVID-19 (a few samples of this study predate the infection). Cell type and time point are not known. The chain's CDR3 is CASSDIPGQGYVGNTEAFF. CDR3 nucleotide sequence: TGCGCCAGCAGTGACATACCGGGACAGGGGTACGTTGGGAACACTGAAGCTTTCTTT.